The sequence of this TCR beta chain was determined in a study of CD8+ T cells in alopecia areata. This CDR3 region has 13 residues. Germline loops: CDR1 LNHNV, CDR2 YYDKDF (reference sequence). Trimming stripped 3 bases from V and 4 bases from J, with 10 bases between. In each case, RNA was isolated and then reverse transcribed into cDNA as the sequencing template. Sequencing used immunoSEQ multiplex PCR; TCRdb keeps in-frame clones, though not all of them. In the table there are approximately 98,000 clones, around 55% of which are singletons. From PBMCs, CD4+ and CD8+ T cells were sorted. This clonotype originated in a human donor in good health. Sample: CD8+ T cells sorted from blood. The rearrangement uses TRBV15 and TRBJ2-7; possibly TRBD1 for D (6 bases). The CDR3 region is CATSSRDTYEQYF. As DNA, the CDR3 is TGTGCCACCAGCAGCCGGGACACATACGAGCAGTACTTC.